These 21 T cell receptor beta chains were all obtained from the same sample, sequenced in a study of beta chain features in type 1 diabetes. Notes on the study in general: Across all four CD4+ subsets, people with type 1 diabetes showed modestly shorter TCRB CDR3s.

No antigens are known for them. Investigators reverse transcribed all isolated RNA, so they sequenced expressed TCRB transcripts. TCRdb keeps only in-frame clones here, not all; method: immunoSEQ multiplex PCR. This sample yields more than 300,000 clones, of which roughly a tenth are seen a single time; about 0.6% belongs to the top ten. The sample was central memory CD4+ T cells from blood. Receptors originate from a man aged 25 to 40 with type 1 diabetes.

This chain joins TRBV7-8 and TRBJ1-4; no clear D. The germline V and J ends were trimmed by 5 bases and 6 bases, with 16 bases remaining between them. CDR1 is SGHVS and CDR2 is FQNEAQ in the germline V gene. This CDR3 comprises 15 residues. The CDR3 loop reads CASSPQLDGDEKLFF. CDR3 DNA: TGTGCCAGCAGCCCTCAACTAGACGGAGATGAAAAACTGTTTTTT.

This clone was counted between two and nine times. The CDR3 sequence is CASSEDVQVKNIQYF. In DNA form, the CDR3 reads TGTGCCAGCAGCGAGGACGTCCAAGTCAAAAACATTCAGTACTTC. This rearrangement joins TRBV6-6 to TRBJ2-4; D not resolved. Germline V gene data show CDR1 as MNHNY and CDR2 as SVGAGI (reference sequence). There are 15 residues in the CDR3. Trimming took 6 bases from V and 3 from J, leaving 15 bases between them.

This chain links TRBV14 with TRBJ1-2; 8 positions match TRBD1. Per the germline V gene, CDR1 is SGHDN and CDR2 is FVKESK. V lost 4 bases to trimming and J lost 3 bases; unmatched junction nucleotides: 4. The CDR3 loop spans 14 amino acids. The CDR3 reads CASSPGDRYYGYTF. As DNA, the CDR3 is TGTGCCAGCAGCCCCGGGGACAGGTACTATGGCTACACCTTC.

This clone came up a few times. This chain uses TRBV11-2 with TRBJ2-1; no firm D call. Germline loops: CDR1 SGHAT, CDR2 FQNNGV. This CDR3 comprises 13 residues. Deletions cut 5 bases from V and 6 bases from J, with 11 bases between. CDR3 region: CASSPGPSNEQFF. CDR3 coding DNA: TGTGCCAGCAGCCCCGGCCCTTCCAATGAGCAGTTCTTC.

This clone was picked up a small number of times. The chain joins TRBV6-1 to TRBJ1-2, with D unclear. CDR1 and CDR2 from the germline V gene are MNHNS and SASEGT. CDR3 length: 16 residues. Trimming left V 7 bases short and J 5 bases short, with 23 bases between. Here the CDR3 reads CASTDGMWEVWYGYTF. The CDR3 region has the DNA TGTGCCAGCACTGATGGGATGTGGGAGGTATGGTATGGCTACACCTTC.

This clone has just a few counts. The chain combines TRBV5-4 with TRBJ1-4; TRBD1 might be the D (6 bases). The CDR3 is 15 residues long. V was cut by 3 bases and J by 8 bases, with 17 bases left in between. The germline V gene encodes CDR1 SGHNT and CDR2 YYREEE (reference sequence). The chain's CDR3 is CASSSSAGEKEKLFF. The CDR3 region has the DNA TGTGCCAGCAGCTCGTCCGCAGGGGAAAAGGAAAAACTGTTTTTT.

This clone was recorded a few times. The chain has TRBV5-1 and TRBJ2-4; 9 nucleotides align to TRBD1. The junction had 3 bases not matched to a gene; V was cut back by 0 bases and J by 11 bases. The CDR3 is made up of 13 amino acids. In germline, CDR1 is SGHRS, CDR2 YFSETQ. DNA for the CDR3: TGCGCCAGCAGCTTGGGGGACAGGGACCTTCAGTACTTC. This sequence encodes CASSLGDRDLQYF.

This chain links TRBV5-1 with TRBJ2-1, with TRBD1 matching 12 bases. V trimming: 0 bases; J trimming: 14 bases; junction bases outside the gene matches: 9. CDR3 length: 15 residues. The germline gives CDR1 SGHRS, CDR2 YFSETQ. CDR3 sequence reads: CASSLAGQGAGDEFF. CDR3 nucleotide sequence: TGCGCCAGCAGCTTGGCGGGACAGGGGGCGGGTGATGAGTTCTTC.

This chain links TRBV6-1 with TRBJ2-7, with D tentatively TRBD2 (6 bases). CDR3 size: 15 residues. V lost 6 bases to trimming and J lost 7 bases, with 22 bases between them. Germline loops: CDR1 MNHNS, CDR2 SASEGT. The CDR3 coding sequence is TGTGCCAGCAGACCCTCCTGGGGCCTTCGGGGGGAGCAGTACTTC. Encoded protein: CASRPSWGLRGEQYF.

Here the CDR3 DNA reads TGTGCCAGCAGGCCGGGACAGGCCTACGAGCAGTACTTC. Amino acid sequence: CASRPGQAYEQYF. The V gene is TRBV6-1, the J gene TRBJ2-7; the match to TRBD1 covers 8 bases. The CDR3 consists of 13 residues. Germline values: CDR1 MNHNS, CDR2 SASEGT. Trimming at V came to 6 bases and at J to 2 bases, leaving 3 bases not matched to a gene.

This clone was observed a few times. The DNA for the CDR3 is TGTGCCAGCAGTACGGGAGGGCTGGTGACCCAGTACTTC. The encoded protein is CASSTGGLVTQYF. V usage is TRBV9 and J usage is TRBJ2-5; 8 bases are a match to TRBD2. J gave up 7 bases and V 5 bases, and 7 bases lay outside the gene matches. Germline CDR1 and CDR2: SGDLS and YYNGEE. This CDR3 comprises 13 residues.

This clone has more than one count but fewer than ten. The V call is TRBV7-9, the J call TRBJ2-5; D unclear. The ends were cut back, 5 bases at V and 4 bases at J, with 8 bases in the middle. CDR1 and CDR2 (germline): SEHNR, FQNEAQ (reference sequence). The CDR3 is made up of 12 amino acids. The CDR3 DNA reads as TGTGCCAGCAGCGTGATGGCAGAGACCCAGTACTTC. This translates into CASSVMAETQYF.

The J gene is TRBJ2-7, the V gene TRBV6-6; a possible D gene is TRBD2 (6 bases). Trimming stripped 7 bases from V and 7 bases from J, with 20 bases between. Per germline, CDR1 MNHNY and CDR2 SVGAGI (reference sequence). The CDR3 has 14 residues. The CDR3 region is CASTTSRDWREQYF. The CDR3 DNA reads TGTGCCAGCACTACTAGCCGAGACTGGCGGGAGCAGTACTTC.

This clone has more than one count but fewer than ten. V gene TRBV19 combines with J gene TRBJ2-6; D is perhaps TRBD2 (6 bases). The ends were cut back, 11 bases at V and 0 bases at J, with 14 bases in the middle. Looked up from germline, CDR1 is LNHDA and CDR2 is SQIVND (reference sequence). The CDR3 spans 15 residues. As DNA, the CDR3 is TGTGCCTCGGGGGATCCCCCCTCTGGGGCCAACGTCCTGACTTTC. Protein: CASGDPPSGANVLTF.

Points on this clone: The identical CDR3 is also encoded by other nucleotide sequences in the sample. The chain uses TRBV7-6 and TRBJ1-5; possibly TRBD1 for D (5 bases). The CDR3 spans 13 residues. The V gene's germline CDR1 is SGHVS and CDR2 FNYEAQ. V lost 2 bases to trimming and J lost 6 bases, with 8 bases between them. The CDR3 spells CASSLQGTQPQHF. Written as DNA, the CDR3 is TGTGCCAGCAGCTTACAGGGCACTCAGCCCCAGCATTTT.

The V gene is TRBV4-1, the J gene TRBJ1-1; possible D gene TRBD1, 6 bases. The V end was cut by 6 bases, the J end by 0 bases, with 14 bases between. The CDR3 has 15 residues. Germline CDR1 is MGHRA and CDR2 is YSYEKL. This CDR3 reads CASRHRDEVNTEAFF. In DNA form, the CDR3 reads TGCGCCAGCAGACACAGGGATGAAGTGAACACTGAAGCTTTCTTT.

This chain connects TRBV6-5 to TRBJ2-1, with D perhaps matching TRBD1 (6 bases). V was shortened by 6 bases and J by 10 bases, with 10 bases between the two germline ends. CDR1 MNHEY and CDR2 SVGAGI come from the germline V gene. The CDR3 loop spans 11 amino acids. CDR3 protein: CASRRQGEQFF. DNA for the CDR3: TGTGCCAGCAGACGTCAGGGGGAGCAGTTCTTC.

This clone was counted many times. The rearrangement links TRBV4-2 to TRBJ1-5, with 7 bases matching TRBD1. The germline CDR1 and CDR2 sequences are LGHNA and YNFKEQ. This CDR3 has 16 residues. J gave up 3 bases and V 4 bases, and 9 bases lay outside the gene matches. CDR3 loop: CASSLEAGGNNQPQHF. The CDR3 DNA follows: TGTGCCAGCAGCCTCGAGGCAGGGGGAAACAATCAGCCCCAGCATTTT.

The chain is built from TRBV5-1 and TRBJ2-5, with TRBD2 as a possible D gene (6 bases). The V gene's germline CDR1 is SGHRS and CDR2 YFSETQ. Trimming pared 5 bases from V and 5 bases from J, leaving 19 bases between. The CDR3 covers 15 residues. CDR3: CASRVGTGDGETQYF. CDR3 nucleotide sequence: TGCGCCAGCAGAGTAGGGACTGGGGATGGGGAGACCCAGTACTTC.

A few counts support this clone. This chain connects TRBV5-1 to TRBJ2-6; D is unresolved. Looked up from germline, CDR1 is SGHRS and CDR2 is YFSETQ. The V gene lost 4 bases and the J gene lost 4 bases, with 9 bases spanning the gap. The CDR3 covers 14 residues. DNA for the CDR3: TGCGCCAGCAGCATGGACGACGGGGCCAACGTCCTGACTTTC. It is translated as CASSMDDGANVLTF.

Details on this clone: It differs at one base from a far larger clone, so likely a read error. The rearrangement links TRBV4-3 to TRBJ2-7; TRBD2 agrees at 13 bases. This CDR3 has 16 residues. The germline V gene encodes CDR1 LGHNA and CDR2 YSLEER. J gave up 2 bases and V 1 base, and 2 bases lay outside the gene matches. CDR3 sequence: CASSQVGLAGAYEQYF. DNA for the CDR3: TGCGCCAGCAGCCAAGTAGGACTAGCGGGGGCCTACGAGCAGTACTTC.